This T cell receptor (beta chain) was retrieved from a study of cytomegalovirus exposure and HLA in healthy donors. Study results and limitations: A few CMV-associated chains proved CMV antigen-specific in vitro. Later analysis showed most CMV-associated TCR beta chains appearing HLA-restricted.

With regard to this clone: The target antigen is unknown.

This PCR relied on a set of 60 Vbeta primers and 13 Jbeta primers. In the authors' methods: Approximately 12 million of around 85 million unique TCR beta chains were shared, per a later count. Profiled with immunoSEQ multiplex PCR; TCRdb holds only in-frame clones, not every one. The DNA gave D and trimming, while V, J and clone size come from that table. The repertoire includes about 180,000 clones, more than 75% of them detected once, and less than 2% sits in the top ten. Material for sequencing was PBMCs. This sequence was found in a man aged 40-50 years in good health and CMV-seronegative.

The CDR3 nucleotides read TGCAGCGTTGTAACAGGGGGAGGCTATGGCTACACCTTC. Protein product: CSVVTGGGYGYTF. V gene TRBV29-1 combines with J gene TRBJ1-2; 8 bases are a match to TRBD1. CDR1 and CDR2 (germline): SQVTM, ANQGSEA. The CDR3 spans 13 residues. J was trimmed by 4 bases and V by 4 bases; bases with no gene match: 5. The variable domain in full, completed from reference TRBV29-1 and TRBJ1-2, reads SAVISQKPSRDICQRGTSLTIQCQVDSQVTMMFWYRQQPGQSLTLIATANQGSEATYESGFVIDKFPISRPNLTFSTLTVSNMSPEDSSIYLCSVVTGGGYGYTFGSGTRLTVV.